This passage covers 26 T cell receptor beta chains from one sample sequenced in a study of cytomegalovirus exposure and HLA in healthy donors. The PCR was carried out with 60 Vbeta primers and 13 Jbeta primers. Measured with immunoSEQ multiplex PCR; TCRdb has only the in-frame clones, and not every one. This sample has fewer than 200,000 clones; approximately 71% occur once, and the top ten carry roughly 5.2%. Material: PBMCs. These receptor sequences come from a woman aged 18-29 years in good health and CMV-seropositive.

The chain combines TRBV28 with TRBJ2-5; the match to TRBD2 covers 8 bases. Near its end, the DNA agrees better with TRBJ2-7, so the J call may be wrong. This CDR3 is 16 amino acids long. CDR1 is MDHEN, CDR2 SYDVKM, per germline. The chain's CDR3 is CASSLASGGLLYEQYF. As DNA, the CDR3 is TGTGCCAGCAGTTTAGCGAGCGGGGGCCTATTGTACGAGCAGTACTTC.

J is TRBJ1-1 and V is TRBV4-1, with D hard to call. Trimming pared 6 bases from V and 1 base from J, leaving 6 bases between. Per germline, CDR1 MGHRA and CDR2 YSYEKL. The CDR3 runs to 12 residues. CDR3 loop: CASRASNTEAFF. CDR3 nucleotide sequence: TGCGCCAGCAGAGCGTCGAACACTGAAGCTTTCTTT.

The chain joins TRBV4-3 to TRBJ2-3, with 8 bases lining up with TRBD2. The ends lost 2 bases at V and 2 bases at J; junction bases unmatched: 6. Germline values: CDR1 LGHNA, CDR2 YSLEER. This CDR3 is 16 amino acids long. DNA for the CDR3: TGCGCCAGCAGCCAACTTAGCGGGGATATCACAGATACGCAGTATTTT. Protein product: CASSQLSGDITDTQYF.

V usage is TRBV6-1 and J usage is TRBJ2-2; weak D call: TRBD1 (6 bases). CDR1 and CDR2 from the germline V gene are MNHNS and SASEGT. With 6 bases removed from V and 1 base from J, the gap between germline ends came to 12 bases. CDR3 length: 15 residues. In nucleotides, the CDR3 is TGTGCCAGCAGGCGTCAGACAGGGAACACCGGGGAGCTGTTTTTT. Translation gives CASRRQTGNTGELFF.

This chain uses TRBV15 with TRBJ2-7; 7 bases map to TRBD1. The CDR3 totals 14 residues. Germline V gene data show CDR1 as LNHNV and CDR2 as YYDKDF (reference sequence). V shed 4 bases and J 0 bases; nucleotides not matched to a gene: 3. CDR3 in DNA: TGTGCCACCAGCACCAGGACAGGCTCCTACGAGCAGTACTTC. It is translated as CATSTRTGSYEQYF.

The J gene is TRBJ2-7, the V gene TRBV7-3, with a weak D call TRBD2 (6 bases). The V gene's germline CDR1 is SGHTA and CDR2 FQGTGA. The CDR3 extends over 13 amino acids. The germline V and J ends were trimmed by 1 base and 6 bases, with 10 bases remaining between them. The CDR3 DNA follows: TGTGCCAGCAGCTTAAGTGGAGGGGTCGAGCAGTACTTC. It is translated as CASSLSGGVEQYF.

The chain has TRBV19 and TRBJ1-1; D unresolved. The CDR3 is made up of 15 amino acids. Germline lookup yields CDR1 LNHDA and CDR2 SQIVND (reference sequence). With 1 base removed from V and 1 base from J, the gap between germline ends came to 10 bases. The DNA of the CDR3 is TGTGCCAGTAGTATAGGCGAGACGGGGAACACTGAAGCTTTCTTT. It specifies CASSIGETGNTEAFF.

The sample holds one count of this clone. This chain uses TRBV4-1 with TRBJ1-5; possibly TRBD1 for D (5 bases). The CDR3 extends over 17 amino acids. From germline, CDR1 is MGHRA and CDR2 YSYEKL. The germline V and J ends were trimmed by 1 base and 6 bases, with 19 bases remaining between them. The CDR3 coding sequence is TGCGCCAGCAGCCAAGGCCCCAGGACAACAAGGAGTCAGCCCCAGCATTTT. Its translation is CASSQGPRTTRSQPQHF.

V usage is TRBV11-2 and J usage is TRBJ2-1, with 7 bases fitting TRBD1. The ends lost 1 base at V and 6 bases at J; junction bases unmatched: 9. Germline V gene sequence: CDR1 SGHAT, CDR2 FQNNGV. The CDR3 length is 16 residues. The CDR3 spells CASSLGGTAPANEQFF. For the CDR3, the DNA is TGTGCCAGCAGCTTAGGTGGGACAGCTCCGGCCAATGAGCAGTTCTTC.

V gene TRBV9 combines with J gene TRBJ2-5; possible D gene TRBD2, 7 bases. Between the trimmed V and J ends, which lost 0 bases and 5 bases, there was a span of 20 bases. CDR3 length: 17 residues. CDR1 and CDR2 (germline): SGDLS, YYNGEE. CDR3 amino acids: CASSVGGGGALTETQYF. The CDR3 region has the DNA TGTGCCAGCAGCGTAGGGGGTGGGGGGGCTTTGACGGAGACCCAGTACTTC.

The V and J genes are TRBV29-1 and TRBJ2-7; maybe TRBD2 (5 bases). This CDR3 comprises 14 residues. CDR1 is SQVTM, CDR2 ANQGSEA, per germline. Trimming pared 3 bases from V and 6 bases from J, leaving 18 bases between. The CDR3, as DNA: TGCAGCGTTGACAGGCTAGCTCAGATCGTCGAGCAGTACTTC. Translated: CSVDRLAQIVEQYF.

J is TRBJ1-2 and V is TRBV7-9; maybe TRBD1 (6 bases). V was clipped by 4 bases and J by 5 bases, with 23 bases between them. Germline-derived CDR1 and CDR2 are SEHNR and FQNEAQ (reference sequence). The CDR3 runs to 17 residues. In nucleotides, the CDR3 is TGTGCCAGCAGCTCCCTCGGGGGGGGCGGATGGGGGTATGGCTACACCTTC. It translates to CASSSLGGGGWGYGYTF.

The chain couples TRBV19 to TRBJ1-1, with D possibly TRBD1 on 6 matching bases. Trimming took off 3 bases at V and 0 bases at J, with 17 bases between the two ends. In germline, CDR1 is LNHDA, CDR2 SQIVND (reference sequence). This CDR3 is 17 amino acids long. The CDR3 sequence is CASSIDHRVGMNTEAFF. As DNA, the CDR3 is TGTGCCAGTAGTATCGACCACAGGGTGGGAATGAACACTGAAGCTTTCTTT.

This clone has only a few counts. The chain couples TRBV11-2 to TRBJ1-4, with 8 bases fitting TRBD1. The CDR3 is 14 amino acids. Looked up from germline, CDR1 is SGHAT and CDR2 is FQNNGV. The junction had 3 bases not matched to a gene; V was cut back by 2 bases and J by 7 bases. CDR3 bases: TGTGCCAGCAGCTTAACAGGGGGAGGTGAAAAACTGTTTTTT. Its translation: CASSLTGGGEKLFF.

V usage is TRBV10-3 and J usage is TRBJ2-5; 13 nucleotides line up with TRBD2. The CDR3 sequence is 15 residues long. Germline V gene lookup returns CDR1 ENHRY and CDR2 SYGVKD. V was pared by 2 bases and J by 3 bases, with 0 bases of the junction left unmatched. The CDR3 loop reads CAISETSGGEETQYF. The CDR3 region has the DNA TGTGCCATCAGTGAGACTAGCGGGGGGGAAGAGACCCAGTACTTC.

The chain links TRBV9 to TRBJ2-7, with TRBD1 matching 7 bases. Germline-derived CDR1 and CDR2 are SGDLS and YYNGEE. The CDR3 extends over 14 amino acids. V gave up 0 bases and J gave up 1 base; unmatched junction bases: 1. CDR3 coding DNA: TGTGCCAGCAGCGTAGAGGGACAGTCCTACGAGCAGTACTTC. Encoded protein: CASSVEGQSYEQYF.

This clone turned up a few times. This chain links TRBV5-6 with TRBJ1-2; D is unclear. V lost 3 bases and J 5 bases, leaving 14 bases between the germline ends. The CDR3 loop spans 14 amino acids. The germline CDR1 and CDR2 sequences are SGHDT and YYEEEE. Written as DNA, the CDR3 is TGTGCCAGCAGCTACCGGGGTCCGGGTTATGGCTACACCTTC. Protein: CASSYRGPGYGYTF.

This chain joins TRBV4-3 and TRBJ1-4; 8 bases match TRBD1. Germline CDR1 LGHNA, CDR2 YSLEER. The junction had 6 bases not matched to a gene; V was cut back by 4 bases and J by 5 bases. The CDR3 spans 15 residues. The CDR3 loop is CASSLRQGRNEKLFF. CDR3 coding DNA: TGCGCCAGCAGCCTTCGACAGGGGCGGAATGAAAAACTGTTTTTT.

The chain is built from TRBV15 and TRBJ1-5; weak D call: TRBD1 (6 bases). V lost 5 bases to trimming and J lost 0 bases, with 8 bases between them. Germline assignment: CDR1 LNHNV and CDR2 YYDKDF (reference sequence). This CDR3 has 14 residues. The CDR3: CATSWDISNQPQHF. DNA for the CDR3: TGTGCCACCAGCTGGGACATTAGCAATCAGCCCCAGCATTTT.

This chain joins TRBV27 and TRBJ1-1; D is possibly TRBD1 (5 bases). The germline gives CDR1 MNHEY, CDR2 SMNVEV (reference sequence). The CDR3 consists of 12 residues. The V and J ends lost 4 bases and 8 bases respectively, with 11 bases between them. The CDR3 protein is CASSSGIGEAFF. Here the CDR3 DNA reads TGTGCCAGCAGTTCAGGGATCGGCGAAGCTTTCTTT.

The chain recombines TRBV5-5 with TRBJ2-7; the match to TRBD1 covers 7 bases. Per the germline V gene, CDR1 is SGHKS and CDR2 is YYEKEE (reference sequence). The CDR3 length is 16 residues. V lost 0 bases and J lost 2; bases outside the gene matches: 8. CDR3 DNA: TGTGCCAGCAGCTTGGGGAAGCGGCAGGGGGCCTACGAGCAGTACTTC. As protein: CASSLGKRQGAYEQYF.

V gene TRBV27 combines with J gene TRBJ1-4; D is ambiguous. Germline CDR1 MNHEY, CDR2 SMNVEV (reference sequence). With 5 bases removed from V and 0 bases from J, the gap between germline ends came to 10 bases. The CDR3 loop spans 15 amino acids. In DNA, the CDR3 is TGTGCCAGCAGTGCCTCGAGGGCAACTAATGAAAAACTGTTTTTT. Translated, it gives CASSASRATNEKLFF.

The chain combines TRBV28 with TRBJ1-2; TRBD1 aligns across 10 bases. The length of the CDR3 is 15 residues. Germline V gives CDR1 MDHEN, CDR2 SYDVKM. Losses at the gene ends were 6 bases for V and 5 bases for J; bases not matched to a gene: 9. CDR3 coding DNA: TGTGCCAGCAGCCCGCGGACAGGGGGTTTTTATGGCTACACCTTC. Its translation: CASSPRTGGFYGYTF.

The gene calls are TRBV9 and TRBJ1-2; no reliable D call. CDR3 length: 14 residues. CDR1 is SGDLS, CDR2 YYNGEE, per germline. The V and J ends lost 0 bases and 4 bases respectively, with 10 bases between them. The CDR3 spells CASSVDLGSYGYTF. The CDR3 DNA follows: TGTGCCAGCAGCGTAGACTTAGGGAGCTATGGCTACACCTTC.

This clone was picked up a small number of times. The V and J genes are TRBV6-4 and TRBJ2-7, with 11 bases fitting TRBD1. This CDR3 is built from 14 residues. In germline, CDR1 is MRHNA, CDR2 SNTAGT. V lost 5 bases to trimming and J lost 2 bases; unmatched junction nucleotides: 2. This CDR3 is CASSPDRGPYEQYF. DNA for the CDR3: TGTGCCAGCAGTCCGGACAGGGGGCCCTACGAGCAGTACTTC.

The chain is built from TRBV5-4 and TRBJ1-6; 7 bases map to TRBD1. In germline, CDR1 is SGHNT, CDR2 YYREEE (reference sequence). J was trimmed by 7 bases and V by 3 bases; bases with no gene match: 4. This CDR3 is 14 amino acids long. CDR3 in DNA: TGTGCCAGCAGCTACCGGGACAGCAATTCACCCCTCCACTTT. This codes for CASSYRDSNSPLHF.